This T cell receptor (beta chain) stems from a study of control samples from healthy donors and cancer patients (dated by TCRdb to the early 2020s). Trimming at the junction amounts to 2 bases on V and 0 bases on J, and the germline ends lie 8 bases apart. CDR1 SGHTA and CDR2 FQGNSA were looked up in the germline V gene. The CDR3 holds 15 amino acids from the cysteine to the phenylalanine. Only the CDR3 DNA stays, 45 bases, in frame from base 1. For this clone: This receptor's antigen is unknown. Base qualities are missing; no much larger clone stands one base away.

Library method: the immunoSEQ multiplex PCR assay. The table comes from immuneACCESS by way of TCRdb, which keeps in-frame sequences with V and J called. Part of the clones is missing from these tables; in studies checked, under half for an unresolved V gene and the rest for unknown reasons. Here the sample has 65,000 to 85,000 clones; about 90% occur a single time. The ten biggest clones cover under 3% of the sample. Recombination linked TRBV7-2 to TRBJ1-5; the D region possibly corresponds to TRBD1 (5 bases align). The sequence was collected from a woman aged 45-60 years with head and neck cancer. Material: PBMCs. CDR3 reads: CASSLQGYSNQPQHF. The base sequence is TGTGCCAGCAGCTTACAGGGTTATAGCAATCAGCCCCAGCATTTT. Beyond the CDR3, the reference TRBV7-2 and TRBJ1-5 genes provide the residues; the full variable domain reads: GAGVSQSPSNKVTEKGKDVELRCDPISGHTALYWYRQSLGQGLEFLIYFQGNSAPDKSGLPSDRFSAERTGGSVSTLTIQRTQQEDSAVYLCASSLQGYSNQPQHFGDGTRLSIL.